This T cell receptor beta chain was identified during a study of CD8+ T cells in alopecia areata. Across the study: Those treated were given oral tofacitinib at 5 to 10 mg twice daily.

As for treatment: oral pan-JAK inhibitor, 5-10 mg twice daily. This clone occurred a few times. In germline, CDR1 is KGHSH, CDR2 LQKENI. This CDR3 has 15 residues. The V end lost 5 bases, the J end lost 5 bases, and 18 bases lay between the germline ends. Following RNA extraction, reverse transcription yielded cDNA that acted as the sequencing template. Generated by immunoSEQ multiplex PCR, the TCRdb table keeps only in-frame clones and is missing some. Among roughly 200,000 clones, around two fifths were seen once, and the ten largest hold around 0.48%. The TCR sequence derives from a human donor with alopecia areata. This chain joins TRBV18 and TRBJ2-5, with D perhaps being TRBD1 or TRBD2 (6 bases each). This specimen consisted of CD4+ T cells sorted from blood, obtained at roughly week 30, from a patient treated with tofacitinib. In DNA form, the CDR3 reads TGTGCCAGCTCAAAGGACCGAGGGGGGTCGGAGACCCAGTACTTC. Its protein is CASSKDRGGSETQYF.